The present T cell receptor (beta chain) was sequenced within a study of T cells after yellow fever vaccination. This clonotype was seen ten or more times. V shed 0 bases and J shed 1 base, with 9 bases lying between them. This CDR3 has 15 amino acids. Per the germline V gene, CDR1 is KGHSH and CDR2 is LQKENI. TCRdb re-called the 5' RACE reads through MiXCR, storing one row per CDR3 protein. The data contain some 120,000 distinct CDR3 sequences, 7.4% of them singletons. The receptor was derived from a man aged 18 to 29 who received the YFV17D yellow fever vaccine. The rearrangement uses TRBV18 and TRBJ2-5; the D gene is possibly TRBD1 (5 bases). The sample in question was CD4+ T cells sorted from PBMCs, obtained roughly 10 days after the first yellow fever vaccination. CDR3 loop: CASSPPSGIQETQYF. DNA of the CDR3: TGTGCCAGCTCACCACCGTCAGGGATCCAAGAGACCCAGTACTTC.